A single sample gave rise to the 15 T cell receptor beta chains below, sequenced in a study of regulatory T cells in long-lasting Graves disease (dated by TCRdb to the early 2020s). The sample's time point, from its label and the paper: newly diagnosed GD, antithyroid drugs for less than 3 months. For both TCR sequencing and RNA sequencing, RNA was extracted from PBMCs in TRIzol. The library relied on multiplex PCR. The sequencing machine was an Illumina HiSeq 4000. iRepertoire HTBI primers and Arm-PCR amplification of CDR3 regions were used to construct TCR beta libraries. TCRdb trimmed the raw reads at Q25, called clones with MiXCR and kept productive beta chains. Rows matching on CDR3 protein sequence are summarized as one entry with the most common DNA and genes. Here the sample has around 500,000 distinct CDR3 sequences; about 12% occur a single time. The ten largest clones add up to 8% to 10% of the sample.

Separately, the same data were catalogued under a study of T cells in Graves' hyperthyroidism and ophthalmopathy.

Specimen: peripheral blood mononuclear cells (PBMCs), collected at new diagnosis, from a patient treated with antithyroid drugs. The origin of the receptors is a woman between 25 and 40 years old with Graves disease. Donor details come from another sample of the same person, matched by shared clones.

The chain recombines TRBV28 with TRBJ2-7, with D maybe TRBD1 (5 bases). The CDR3 covers 15 residues. In germline, CDR1 is MDHEN, CDR2 SYDVKM. Deletions cut 6 bases from V and 0 bases from J, with 15 bases between. CDR3 DNA sequence: TGTGCCAGCAGGAGAAGGGGCCGCAGCTCCTACGAGCAGTACTTC. Its translation: CASRRRGRSSYEQYF. Using reference TRBV28 and TRBJ2-7 for the parts outside the CDR3, the full variable domain is DVKVTQSSRYLVKRTGEKVFLECVQDMDHENMFWYRQDPGLGLRLIYFSYDVKMKEKGDIPEGYSVSREKKERFSLILESASTNQTSMYLCASRRRGRSSYEQYFGPGTRLTVT.

Only a few counts were recorded for this clonotype. This chain links TRBV5-4 with TRBJ2-5, with 9 nucleotides matching TRBD1. Germline V gene lookup returns CDR1 SGHNT and CDR2 YYREEE (reference sequence). J gave up 2 bases and V 4 bases, and 9 bases lay outside the gene matches. This CDR3 region has 16 residues. The CDR3 DNA sequence: TGTGCCAGCAGCCTGCCTGGGGACAGGGCTCAAGAGACCCAGTACTTC. This codes for CASSLPGDRAQETQYF.

This clonotype was seen at least ten times. V gene TRBV29-1 combines with J gene TRBJ1-1; D possibly corresponds to TRBD1 (5 bases). V lost 0 bases, J lost 8 bases, and 13 bases lay in between. CDR3 size: 13 residues. Germline CDR1 reads SQVTM; CDR2 reads ANQGSEA. In DNA, the CDR3 is TGCAGCGTTGAAGATTCGGGGCGCATCGAAGCTTTCTTT. Protein sequence: CSVEDSGRIEAFF. Full variable domain (missing parts from reference TRBV29-1 and TRBJ1-1): SAVISQKPSRDICQRGTSLTIQCQVDSQVTMMFWYRQQPGQSLTLIATANQGSEATYESGFVIDKFPISRPNLTFSTLTVSNMSPEDSSIYLCSVEDSGRIEAFFGQGTRLTVV.

This clonotype has at least ten counts. CDR3 region: CASSASGADYEQYF. In DNA, the CDR3 is TGTGCCAGCAGTGCTAGCGGGGCAGACTACGAGCAGTACTTC. The gene calls are TRBV6-2 or TRBV6-3 and TRBJ2-7; TRBD2 aligns across 9 bases. Germline V gives CDR1 MNHEY, CDR2 SVGEGT. CDR3 size: 14 residues. V shed 5 bases and J 3 bases; nucleotides not matched to a gene: 5.

This clonotype was detected ten times or more. The CDR3 DNA sequence: TGTGCCAGCAGCTTAGGAGCTAGCGGGAGTTTCCAAGAGACCCAGTACTTC. Encoded protein: CASSLGASGSFQETQYF. V usage is TRBV7-9 and J usage is TRBJ2-5; 10 nucleotides agree with TRBD2. The germline CDR1 and CDR2 sequences are SEHNR and FQNEAQ (reference sequence). The V and J ends lost 1 base and 1 base, in that order; junction bases with no gene match: 6. The CDR3 sequence is 17 residues long.

This clonotype was picked up a small number of times. V usage is TRBV9 and J usage is TRBJ1-5; tentatively, D is TRBD1 (5 bases). Trimming removed 2 bases at V and 6 bases at J, with 15 bases between. The CDR3 is made up of 15 amino acids. Germline CDR1 and CDR2: SGDLS and YYNGEE. Here the CDR3 DNA reads TGTGCCAGCAGCGTGAGCGGGGGTCCGGGTCAGCCCCAGCATTTT. Protein sequence: CASSVSGGPGQPQHF.

The chain links TRBV24-1 to TRBJ2-3; 10 nucleotides align to TRBD2. The ends lost 4 bases at V and 6 bases at J; junction bases unmatched: 6. The CDR3 totals 15 residues. In germline, CDR1 is KGHDR, CDR2 SFDVKD. The CDR3 DNA reads as TGTGCCACCAGTGACCTAGCGGGAGCTTCTGATACGCAGTATTTT. Translated, it gives CATSDLAGASDTQYF.

This clonotype was recorded many times. The chain combines TRBV30 with TRBJ1-1, with TRBD1 as a possible D gene (5 bases). Trimming removed 0 bases at V and 6 bases at J, with 8 bases between. The CDR3 has 12 amino acids. The germline V gene encodes CDR1 GTSNPN and CDR2 SVGIG (reference sequence). CDR3 loop: CAWSVGEPEAFF. The DNA of the CDR3 is TGTGCCTGGAGTGTAGGGGAGCCTGAAGCTTTCTTT.

This clonotype was detected many times. The chain links TRBV7-6 to TRBJ2-3; 11 bases align to TRBD2. V shed 5 bases and J 0 bases; nucleotides not matched to a gene: 7. Germline V lookup: CDR1 SGHVS, CDR2 FNYEAQ. This CDR3 is built from 17 residues. CDR3 loop: CASSPRTSGLSTDTQYF. The CDR3 DNA reads as TGTGCCAGCAGCCCTCGGACTAGCGGGCTGAGCACAGATACGCAGTATTTT.

This clonotype was seen at least ten times. This CDR3 is CAVTTAGRGLAGELFF. The CDR3 nucleotides are TGTGCCGTAACCACGGCCGGGAGAGGGCTCGCGGGGGAGCTGTTTTTT. This rearrangement joins TRBV30 to TRBJ2-2; D is perhaps TRBD2 (6 bases). CDR1 and CDR2 from the germline V gene are GTSNPN and SVGIG (reference sequence). The CDR3 covers 16 residues. The V end was cut by 8 bases, the J end by 8 bases, with 27 bases between.

This clonotype was seen repeatedly, ten times or more. V and J are TRBV20-1 and TRBJ1-5; TRBD1 might be the D (6 bases). The CDR3 contains 16 residues. Trimming stripped 1 base from V and 4 bases from J, with 17 bases between. Germline V CDR1 and CDR2: DFQATT, SNEGSKA (reference sequence). The CDR3 coding sequence is TGCAGTGCTAGAGGGGGGATACAGGGCGCGAATCAGCCCCAGCATTTT. This codes for CSARGGIQGANQPQHF.

This clonotype was counted ten times or more. The chain combines TRBV30 with TRBJ2-5; unclear D gene. The CDR3 is 14 residues long. V gave up 4 bases and J gave up 1 base, with 13 bases separating them. The germline V gene encodes CDR1 GTSNPN and CDR2 SVGIG (reference sequence). For the CDR3, the DNA is TGTGCCTGGAATCTTAAGGCTAGCCAAGAGACCCAGTACTTC. It codes for CAWNLKASQETQYF. The entire variable domain, with the rest obtained from reference TRBV30 and TRBJ2-5, is as follows: SQTIHQWPATLVQPVGSPLSLECTVEGTSNPNLYWYRQAAGRGLQLLFYSVGIGQISSEVPQNLSASRPQDRQFILSSKKLLLSDSGFYLCAWNLKASQETQYFGPGTRLLVL.

This clonotype was detected only a few times. The CDR3 coding sequence is TGTGCCAGTAGTTTCCCGGGGGCTGGTGGGTATGGCTACACCTTC. This gives the protein CASSFPGAGGYGYTF. The chain combines TRBV19 with TRBJ1-2, with D tentatively TRBD1 (6 bases). The CDR3 contains 15 residues. Germline V gene lookup returns CDR1 LNHDA and CDR2 SQIVND (reference sequence). V gave up 5 bases and J gave up 5 bases, with 18 bases separating them.

This clonotype occurred a few times. The chain carries TRBV6-1 and TRBJ2-1, with D perhaps TRBD2 (5 bases). The ends were cut back, 8 bases at V and 5 bases at J, with 10 bases in the middle. Germline V lookup: CDR1 MNHNS, CDR2 SASEGT. This CDR3 has 12 amino acids. The CDR3 coding sequence is TGTGCCAGCCTAGATAGCGACAATGAGCAGTTCTTC. This encodes CASLDSDNEQFF.

This clonotype was seen many times. The chain is built from TRBV28 and TRBJ2-7; the match to TRBD2 covers 7 bases. Germline V gene data show CDR1 as MDHEN and CDR2 as SYDVKM. The CDR3 runs 13 residues. V gave up 5 bases and J gave up 4 bases; unmatched junction bases: 5. CDR3 in DNA: TGTGCCAGCAGTGACCCTAGCGGTTACGAGCAGTACTTC. Translation gives CASSDPSGYEQYF.